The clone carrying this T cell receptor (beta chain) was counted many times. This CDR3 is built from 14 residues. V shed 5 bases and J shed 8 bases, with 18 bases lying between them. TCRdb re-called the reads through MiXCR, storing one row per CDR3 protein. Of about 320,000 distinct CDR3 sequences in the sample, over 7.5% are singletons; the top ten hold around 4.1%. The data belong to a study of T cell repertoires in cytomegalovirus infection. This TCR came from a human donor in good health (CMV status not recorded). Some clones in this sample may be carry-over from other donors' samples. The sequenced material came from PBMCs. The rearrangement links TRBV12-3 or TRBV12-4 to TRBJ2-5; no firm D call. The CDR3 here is CASSPPSGVVTQYF. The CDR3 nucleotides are TGTGCCAGCAGTCCCCCCTCGGGTGTAGTCACCCAGTACTTC.